This entry lists 9 T cell receptor beta chains sequenced from one sample in a study of identical twins. TCRdb reprocessed the 5' RACE reads with MiXCR, giving one entry per CDR3 protein. The sample lists approximately 530,000 distinct CDR3 sequences, 20% to 25% occurring once. The same sample was also studied in work on yellow fever vaccine responses in identical twins.

Source material: CD4+ T cells sorted from blood. Receptors originate from a woman aged 18-30 years in good health.

The chain is built from TRBV5-1 and TRBJ1-1, with no clear D. CDR3 length equals 13 residues. Germline assignment: CDR1 SGHRS and CDR2 YFSETQ. The germline V and J ends were trimmed by 4 bases and 8 bases, with 15 bases remaining between them. The CDR3 loop is CASSTRSWEEAFF. The CDR3 nucleotides are TGCGCCAGCAGCACACGTTCATGGGAAGAAGCTTTCTTT.

The V and J genes are TRBV2 and TRBJ2-1, with 7 bases lining up with TRBD2. Germline V gene data show CDR1 as SNHLY and CDR2 as FYNNEI. The CDR3 has 13 amino acids. With 7 bases clipped from V and 8 bases from J, the junction kept 8 bases outside the gene matches. The CDR3 spells CASTGLESYEQFF. CDR3 sequence (DNA): TGTGCCAGCACCGGACTAGAGTCTTATGAGCAGTTCTTC.

The rearrangement joins TRBV6-5 to TRBJ2-1, with D maybe TRBD2 (6 bases). With 2 bases removed from V and 8 bases from J, the gap between germline ends came to 19 bases. CDR3 size: 16 residues. Looked up from germline, CDR1 is MNHEY and CDR2 is SVGAGI. CDR3: CASSYPSVKGGHEQFF. For the CDR3, the DNA is TGTGCCAGCAGTTACCCCTCGGTTAAGGGAGGTCATGAGCAGTTCTTC.

The chain links TRBV6-1 to TRBJ1-2; 8 positions agree with TRBD1. J lost 7 bases, V lost 7 bases, and 11 bases had no gene match. The CDR3 is made up of 14 amino acids. Germline values: CDR1 MNHNS, CDR2 SASEGT. CDR3 sequence: CASTLGQGVAGYTF. Written as DNA, the CDR3 is TGTGCCAGCACACTAGGACAGGGAGTCGCTGGCTACACCTTC.

This rearrangement joins TRBV28 to TRBJ2-2; possible D gene TRBD1, 5 bases. V was shortened by 5 bases and J by 4 bases, with 14 bases between the two germline ends. Germline values: CDR1 MDHEN, CDR2 SYDVKM. CDR3 length: 15 amino acids. In nucleotides, the CDR3 is TGTGCCAGCAGTGATATAGGGGCCGGCACCGGGGAGCTGTTTTTT. Protein: CASSDIGAGTGELFF. Filled out from reference TRBV28 and TRBJ2-2, the complete variable domain reads DVKVTQSSRYLVKRTGEKVFLECVQDMDHENMFWYRQDPGLGLRLIYFSYDVKMKEKGDIPEGYSVSREKKERFSLILESASTNQTSMYLCASSDIGAGTGELFFGEGSRLTVL.

This chain links TRBV12-3 or TRBV12-4 with TRBJ2-7; the D gene is possibly TRBD1 (5 bases). Trimming left V 5 bases short and J 3 bases short, with 11 bases between. This CDR3 is built from 13 residues. The CDR3, as DNA: TGTGCCAGCAGTAAGGACAACTTCTACGAGCAGTACTTC. It translates to CASSKDNFYEQYF.

The chain couples TRBV20-1 to TRBJ2-3, with 10 positions matching TRBD2. The germline CDR1 and CDR2 sequences are DFQATT and SNEGSKA (reference sequence). This CDR3 has 13 amino acids. The trim removed 1 base at V and 6 bases at J, leaving 1 base unmatched. The CDR3 spells CSARVSGGDTQYF. In nucleotides, the CDR3 is TGCAGTGCTAGAGTTAGCGGGGGGGATACGCAGTATTTT.

The chain carries TRBV20-1 and TRBJ1-2; 8 nucleotides line up with TRBD1. V shed 1 base and J 8 bases; nucleotides not matched to a gene: 6. This CDR3 is built from 13 residues. CDR1 and CDR2 from the germline V gene are DFQATT and SNEGSKA (reference sequence). The CDR3 nucleotides are TGCAGTGCTAGAGCGGACAGGGTCTTGGGCTACACCTTC. Translated, it gives CSARADRVLGYTF.

The V gene is TRBV11-1, the J gene TRBJ1-3, with TRBD1 identical over 10 bases. V lost 5 bases to trimming and J lost 4 bases; unmatched junction nucleotides: 14. CDR3 length equals 18 residues. Germline V gene lookup returns CDR1 SGHAT and CDR2 FQDESV (reference sequence). The CDR3 region is CASSRADRGIFLGNTIYF. CDR3 nucleotide sequence: TGTGCCAGCAGCAGAGCGGACAGGGGGATTTTTTTGGGAAACACCATATATTTT.